Below, 8 T cell receptor beta chains from the same sample are listed, as sequenced in a study of a mutant IDH1 vaccine in newly diagnosed glioma. Sequencing used immunoSEQ multiplex PCR; TCRdb keeps in-frame clones, though not all of them. The table lists fewer than 40,000 clones, 80% to 85% of them singletons. The antigens these receptors bind are not known. Noted time point: week 47, end of study. Every vaccination contained 300 ug of the mutant IDH1 20-mer peptide and was paired with topical imiquimod. Sequences were derived from PBMCs, sampled from a glioma patient whose treatment included an IDH1 peptide vaccine. The receptors stem from a man younger than 40 with glioma.

The V and J genes are TRBV28 and TRBJ2-7; D may be TRBD2 (6 bases). This CDR3 is built from 13 residues. Per the germline V gene, CDR1 is MDHEN and CDR2 is SYDVKM. Trimming removed 7 bases at V and 4 bases at J, with 14 bases between. CDR3 nucleotides: TGTGCCAGCACCGTTATCGGGGGTTACGAGCAGTACTTC. Translation gives CASTVIGGYEQYF. The variable domain in full, with the rest retrieved from reference TRBV28 and TRBJ2-7, is DVKVTQSSRYLVKRTGEKVFLECVQDMDHENMFWYRQDPGLGLRLIYFSYDVKMKEKGDIPEGYSVSREKKERFSLILESASTNQTSMYLCASTVIGGYEQYFGPGTRLTVT.

The rearrangement joins TRBV29-1 to TRBJ1-3, with 10 bases lining up with TRBD1. V gave up 6 bases and J gave up 11 bases; unmatched junction bases: 10. CDR3 size: 13 residues. CDR1 is SQVTM, CDR2 ANQGSEA, per germline. The CDR3 reads CSVQTGGFVAIYF. CDR3 nucleotides: TGCAGCGTGCAGACAGGGGGCTTTGTCGCCATATATTTT.

This clone was detected once. The chain combines TRBV5-1 with TRBJ1-1, with unresolved D. Per the germline V gene, CDR1 is SGHRS and CDR2 is YFSETQ. CDR3 length: 13 residues. The V end was cut by 0 bases, the J end by 3 bases, with 6 bases between. This CDR3 reads CASSLAGYTEAFF. In DNA, the CDR3 is TGCGCCAGCAGCTTGGCGGGATACACTGAAGCTTTCTTT.

This clone has more than one count but fewer than ten. V gene TRBV5-1 combines with J gene TRBJ1-1, with D possibly being TRBD1 (6 bases). The V gene's germline CDR1 is SGHRS and CDR2 YFSETQ. CDR3 length equals 14 residues. The ends were cut back, 0 bases at V and 1 base at J, with 7 bases in the middle. CDR3 loop: CASSLGQENTEAFF. The CDR3, as DNA: TGCGCCAGCAGCTTGGGACAGGAGAACACTGAAGCTTTCTTT.

The chain combines TRBV6-1 with TRBJ2-5; D might be TRBD2 (5 bases). V lost 6 bases, J lost 1 base, and 9 bases lay in between. Germline V CDR1 and CDR2: MNHNS, SASEGT. CDR3 size: 13 residues. This CDR3 reads CASRYSVQETQYF. As DNA, the CDR3 is TGTGCCAGCAGATATAGCGTCCAAGAGACCCAGTACTTC.

The rearrangement uses TRBV19 and TRBJ1-5; 7 nucleotides line up with TRBD1. After removal of 6 bases from V and 4 bases from J, the junction contained 9 bases not matched to a gene. Germline V gene data show CDR1 as LNHDA and CDR2 as SQIVND (reference sequence). This CDR3 contains 15 residues. The CDR3 coding sequence is TGTGCCAGTAGACGACAGGGTAACCGAAATCAGCCCCAGCATTTT. Its protein is CASRRQGNRNQPQHF.

A single count supports this clone. The chain recombines TRBV2 with TRBJ1-5; D not certain. V dropped 8 bases and J dropped 0 bases, with 8 bases sitting between them. The CDR3 extends over 13 amino acids. Germline V gives CDR1 SNHLY, CDR2 FYNNEI. CDR3 in amino acids: CASAGGSNQPQHF. In DNA form, the CDR3 reads TGTGCCAGCGCCGGAGGTAGCAATCAGCCCCAGCATTTT.

The chain is built from TRBV5-8 and TRBJ2-5, with a weak D call TRBD1 (8 bases). V was clipped by 1 base and J by 4 bases, with 17 bases between them. CDR3 length: 16 amino acids. Germline V gene data show CDR1 as SGHTS and CDR2 as YDEGEE. The CDR3 DNA reads as TGTGCCAGCAGCTTGTGGTCGAACAGGGGGGGAGAGACCCAGTACTTC. As protein: CASSLWSNRGGETQYF.